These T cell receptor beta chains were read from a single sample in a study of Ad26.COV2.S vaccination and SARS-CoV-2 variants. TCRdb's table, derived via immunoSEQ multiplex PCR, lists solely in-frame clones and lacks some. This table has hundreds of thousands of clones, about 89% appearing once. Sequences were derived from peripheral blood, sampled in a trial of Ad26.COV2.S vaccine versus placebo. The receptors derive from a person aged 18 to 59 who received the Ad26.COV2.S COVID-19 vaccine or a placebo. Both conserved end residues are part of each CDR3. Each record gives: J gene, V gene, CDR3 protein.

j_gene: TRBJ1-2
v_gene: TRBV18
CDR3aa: CASSPRDRDYGYTF

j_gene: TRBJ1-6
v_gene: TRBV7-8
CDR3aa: CASSLDQVQYNSPLHF

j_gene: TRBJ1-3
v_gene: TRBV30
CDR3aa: CAWRSGAGNTIYF

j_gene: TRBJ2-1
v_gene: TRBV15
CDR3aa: CATSREGGPSDEQFF

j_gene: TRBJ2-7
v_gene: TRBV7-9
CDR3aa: CASSLNRGPGEQYF

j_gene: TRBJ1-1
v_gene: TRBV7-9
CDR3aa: CASSPGGTAYTEAFF

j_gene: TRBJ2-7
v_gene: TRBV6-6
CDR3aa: CASSLGGREAPYEQYF

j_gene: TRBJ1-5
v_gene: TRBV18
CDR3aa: CASSPQGAGQPQHF

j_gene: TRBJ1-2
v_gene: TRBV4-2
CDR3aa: CASSHAGTGLANYGYTF

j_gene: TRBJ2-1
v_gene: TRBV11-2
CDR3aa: CASSSRDRGHNEQFF